These 5 T cell receptor beta chains were sequenced from one sample in a study of cytomegalovirus exposure and HLA in healthy donors. Using immunoSEQ multiplex PCR, the repertoire was profiled, and TCRdb retains in-frame clones only, with some absent. The profile shows roughly 150,000 clones, 85% to 95% of them singletons. The sample comprised PBMCs. These receptors came from a man between 18 and 29 years old in good health and CMV-seropositive.

This clone was picked up a small number of times. The rearrangement joins TRBV29-1 to TRBJ1-2; a possible D gene is TRBD1 (5 bases). Trimming cost V 6 bases and J 6 bases, with 17 bases left between them. CDR3 size: 13 residues. CDR1 and CDR2 (germline): SQVTM, ANQGSEA. The CDR3: CSVANPQGDGYTF. For the CDR3, the DNA is TGCAGCGTCGCCAACCCCCAGGGCGATGGCTACACCTTC.

The chain combines TRBV6-1 with TRBJ1-1; 7 bases are shared with TRBD1. Germline assignment: CDR1 MNHNS and CDR2 SASEGT. Germline trimming cut 7 bases from V and 4 bases from J; bases unmatched to any gene: 6. The CDR3 is 13 residues long. The CDR3 loop reads CASTGAGGTEAFF. CDR3 DNA sequence: TGTGCCAGCACGGGGGCAGGGGGCACTGAAGCTTTCTTT.

CDR3 coding DNA: TGTGCCAGCAGTTACTCCTTCAGCGGGGATCACTACGAGCAGTACTTC. Translating gives CASSYSFSGDHYEQYF. The J gene is TRBJ2-7, the V gene TRBV6-5; 7 nucleotides line up with TRBD2. The CDR3 has 16 amino acids. Germline loops: CDR1 MNHEY, CDR2 SVGAGI. Trimming removed 0 bases from V and 3 bases from J; junction bases left unmatched: 8.

This CDR3 is CASSYWASGRSVGSYEQYF. The CDR3 DNA follows: TGTGCCAGCAGTTACTGGGCTAGCGGGAGATCAGTCGGGTCCTACGAGCAGTACTTC. The chain uses TRBV6-7 and TRBJ2-7, with TRBD2 matching over 10 bases. TRBV6-7 is given ORF status, its function remaining uncertain. The CDR3 is 19 residues long. The V and J ends lost 1 base and 1 base, in that order; junction bases with no gene match: 13.

This chain uses TRBV18 with TRBJ2-1; the match to TRBD1 covers 8 bases. The V segment lost 0 bases and the J segment 7 bases; nucleotides outside the gene matches: 8. CDR1 is KGHSH and CDR2 is LQKENI in the germline V gene. The CDR3 covers 16 residues. The CDR3 loop reads CASSPPSRGRANEQFF. CDR3 sequence (DNA): TGTGCCAGCTCACCACCGAGCAGGGGGCGAGCGAATGAGCAGTTCTTC.